This T cell receptor beta chain is from a study of blood T cell repertoires in COVID-19. Study summary: The United States, Italy and Spain supplied acute and convalescent COVID-19 samples. From T cells, B-cell-depleted T cells, or PBMCs came the material, which was cDNA or gDNA.

Methods used by the authors: Estimation of nucleated cell counts relied on the amplification of reference gene primers. Profiled with immunoSEQ multiplex PCR; TCRdb holds only in-frame clones, not every one. V and J calls and clone size are those listed in that table; D and trimming were worked out from the DNA. The sample lists approximately 190,000 clones; 83% were seen once. This clone showed up just once. The CDR3 runs 12 residues. Per the germline V gene, CDR1 is MNHEY and CDR2 is SVGAGI. V lost 6 bases, J lost 13 bases, and 8 bases stayed unmatched. The chain couples TRBV6-5 to TRBJ1-4, with 7 nucleotides matching TRBD1. Sequencing was done on a sample of peripheral blood. The source of this sequence is a woman between 40 and 55 years old with acute or convalescent COVID-19. The CDR3 loop reads CASSPDRFGLFF. In DNA form, the CDR3 reads TGTGCCAGCAGCCCGGACAGGTTTGGACTGTTTTTT.